This entry describes one T cell receptor beta chain. Under the authors' procedure: Reference gene primers were amplified, and this amplification served to estimate nucleated cell counts. Some clones are missing from TCRdb's copy, which holds only in-frame ones; the method was immunoSEQ multiplex PCR. V and J calls and clone size are copied from that table; D and trimming were computed from the DNA. The data show about 230,000 clones, approximately 90% seen once. The data are from a study of blood T cell repertoires in COVID-19. At the level of the study: The United States, Italy and Spain supplied acute and convalescent COVID-19 samples. PBMCs, B-cell-depleted T cells, or T cells provided the cDNA or gDNA that made up the material.

Trimming stripped 4 bases from V and 10 bases from J, with 15 bases between. CDR1 is SGHRS and CDR2 is YFSETQ in the germline V gene. This CDR3 has 14 amino acids. The study recruited people aged about 18 to 95 years across approximately 23 US areas. The sequence derives from a woman in her 40s with acute COVID-19. J is TRBJ1-6 and V is TRBV5-1; the D gene is possibly TRBD1 (6 bases). The specimen sequenced was PBMCs or T cells enriched from blood (not recorded which). CDR3 sequence reads: CASSGGQGSSPLHF. The CDR3 coding sequence is TGCGCCAGCAGCGGCGGGCAGGGGTCCTCACCCCTCCACTTT.